These T cell receptor beta chains were read from a single sample in a study of blood T cell repertoires in COVID-19. The assay was immunoSEQ multiplex PCR, and TCRdb's table has in-frame clones only and misses some. The sample consists of a few hundred thousand clones, over 75% of them appearing once. The sequenced material came from peripheral blood. Every receptor here comes from a man aged 45-60 years with COVID-19, enrolled during active disease. Each CDR3 is given with its conserved first and last residue. The D gene is left open where the match is weak. Clone size is not always given. Where it is, it says once, few, many or a class for expanded clones.

CDR3 DNA	CDR3 protein	clone size	V gene	J gene	D gene
TGTGCCAGCAGGTCGGGTCTTAGCACAGATACGCAGTATTTT	CASRSGLSTDTQYF	-	TRBV14	TRBJ2-3	-
TGCGCCAGCAGCGCCCGACAGGGGAACACTGAAGCTTTCTTT	CASSARQGNTEAFF	-	TRBV5-1	TRBJ1-1	TRBD1
TGTGCCAGCTCCCCTACAGGGGGCAATGAAGCTTTCTTT	CASSPTGGNEAFF	-	TRBV18	TRBJ1-1	TRBD1
TGTGCCAGCAACCGACCAGCGGGCTCCTACAATGAGCAGTTCTTC	CASNRPAGSYNEQFF	-	TRBV5-4	TRBJ2-1	-
TGTGCCAGCAGCAAGACGGGACAGAACTATGGCTACACCTTC	CASSKTGQNYGYTF	many	TRBV21-1	TRBJ1-2	-
TGTGCCAGCAGTGGGGGACTAGCGGGAGTGAATGAGCAGTTCTTC	CASSGGLAGVNEQFF	once	TRBV25-1	TRBJ2-1	TRBD2
TGTGCCAGCAGCTTGTCTGCCGGGAGGGCCTACAATGAGCAGTTCTTC	CASSLSAGRAYNEQFF	-	TRBV5-4	TRBJ2-1	TRBD2
TGTGCCAGCAGTTTGTGGCAATCTAGCACAGATACGCAGTATTTT	CASSLWQSSTDTQYF	-	TRBV27	TRBJ2-3	-
TGCGCCAGCAGCCAAGCGGTACGGGACACTGAAGCTTTCTTT	CASSQAVRDTEAFF	-	TRBV4-3	TRBJ1-1	-
TGTGCCAGCAGACGCACTGGGACAGACAATGAGCAGTTCTTC	CASRRTGTDNEQFF	once	TRBV6-4	TRBJ2-1	TRBD1
TGTGCCAGCAGCTTGCTGGCGGGAGGTACTGAGCAGTTCTTC	CASSLLAGGTEQFF	-	TRBV7-2	TRBJ2-1	TRBD2
TGTGCCAGTAGTATGGCCCTGGATGAGCAGTTCTTC	CASSMALDEQFF	-	TRBV19	TRBJ2-1	-
TGCGCCAGCAGCATACAGGGAAATGAAAAACTGTTTTTT	CASSIQGNEKLFF	-	TRBV5-1	TRBJ1-4	-
TGTGCCAGTAGTTCAACGACAGGGAGCCAGCCCCAGCATTTT	CASSSTTGSQPQHF	-	TRBV19	TRBJ1-5	TRBD1
TGTGCCAGTAGCTTGGTTAGCGGGACATCCTACAATGAGCAGTTCTTC	CASSLVSGTSYNEQFF	-	TRBV19	TRBJ2-1	TRBD2
TGTGCCAGCAGTGAGGGACTAGCGGTATCCTACGAGCAGTACTTC	CASSEGLAVSYEQYF	-	TRBV7-9	TRBJ2-7	TRBD2
TGTGCCAGCAGCCGCCGGGACAGGGTTCAGCCCCAGCATTTT	CASSRRDRVQPQHF	-	TRBV7-3	TRBJ1-5	TRBD1
TGTGCCAGCAGCTTAGTGACAGGGGGCGTTTTTGCTGGAAACACCATATATTTT	CASSLVTGGVFAGNTIYF	-	TRBV7-2	TRBJ1-3	TRBD1
TGTGCCAGCTCACTACTACAGGGAAAGAACACTGAAGCTTTCTTT	CASSLLQGKNTEAFF	-	TRBV18	TRBJ1-1	-
TGTGCCAGCAGTTCCTCTCGGGGGTTACAAGAGACCCAGTACTTC	CASSSSRGLQETQYF	-	TRBV7-7	TRBJ2-5	-
TGTGCCAGCAGAACCGGGACAGGGAATGGCTACACCTTC	CASRTGTGNGYTF	-	TRBV27	TRBJ1-2	TRBD1
TGTGCCAGCAGGCCTAGCGGGAGTAGGTACAATGAGCAGTTCTTC	CASRPSGSRYNEQFF	-	TRBV6-5	TRBJ2-1	TRBD2
TGTGCCAGTAGTATAAGGATAGTAGCGGGAGAAGAGACCCAGTACTTC	CASSIRIVAGEETQYF	-	TRBV19	TRBJ2-5	TRBD2
TGTGCCAGCAGTTCTTGGACAGCCAGCTCTGGGGCCAACGTCCTGACTTTC	CASSSWTASSGANVLTF	-	TRBV27	TRBJ2-6	-
TGTGCCAGCAGTTTGCAGGGCTCCACTATTATCTATGGCTACACCTTC	CASSLQGSTIIYGYTF	-	TRBV28	TRBJ1-2	-
TGTGCCAGCAGTCCGGACAGGGGGTACGAGCAGTACTTC	CASSPDRGYEQYF	once	TRBV2	TRBJ2-7	TRBD1
TGTGCCATCGGGGAACTAGACAGCACAGATACGCAGTATTTT	CAIGELDSTDTQYF	once	TRBV10-3	TRBJ2-3	-
TGTGCCAGCAGCGCCATGGGAGGCGCGTCCTACGAGCAGTACTTC	CASSAMGGASYEQYF	once	TRBV9	TRBJ2-7	-
TGTGCCAGCAGACTCGACAGGGGGATTGAGCAGTTCTTC	CASRLDRGIEQFF	-	TRBV12-3/TRBV12-4	TRBJ2-1	TRBD1
TGTGCCAGCAGCCGGACTAGCGGGGGGGCCCGGGAGACCCAGTACTTC	CASSRTSGGARETQYF	-	TRBV6-2/TRBV6-3	TRBJ2-5	TRBD2
TGCGCCAGCAGCCAATCCGGGACAGGGCCCGGCGAGCAGTACTTC	CASSQSGTGPGEQYF	-	TRBV4-3	TRBJ2-7	TRBD1
TGTGCCAGCAGGACAGGGGGCATCATGAACACTGAAGCTTTCTTT	CASRTGGIMNTEAFF	-	TRBV27	TRBJ1-1	TRBD1
TGTGCCAGCAGCGTAGGTAGCGGAATGTACGAGCAGTACTTC	CASSVGSGMYEQYF	few	TRBV9	TRBJ2-7	-
TGCGCCAGCAGCGTGACAGATATGAACACTGAAGCTTTCTTT	CASSVTDMNTEAFF	-	TRBV5-1	TRBJ1-1	-
TGTGCCAGCAGCCTCATTACCGGGACAGACTATGGCTACACCTTC	CASSLITGTDYGYTF	-	TRBV11-2	TRBJ1-2	TRBD1
TGTGCCAGCAGCCCCCAGACAGGTACTGAAGCTTTCTTT	CASSPQTGTEAFF	-	TRBV7-9	TRBJ1-1	-
TGTGCCAGCAGCCAAGGGAAGATGGCGGGAGGGCCGAGGGAGACCCAGTACTTC	CASSQGKMAGGPRETQYF	-	TRBV3-1/TRBV3-2	TRBJ2-5	TRBD2
TGTGCCAGCAGCGTAGATAGCGGGAGCTCCTACAATGAGCAGTTCTTC	CASSVDSGSSYNEQFF	-	TRBV9	TRBJ2-1	TRBD2
TGCGCCAGCAGCCAAGACAGAAGCTCCTATAATTCACCCCTCCACTTT	CASSQDRSSYNSPLHF	-	TRBV4-3	TRBJ1-6	-
TGTGCCAGCAGTTCTCTGGTTCCAGGTTCTAACTATGGCTACACCTTC	CASSSLVPGSNYGYTF	few	TRBV6-2/TRBV6-3	TRBJ1-2	-
TGCGCCAGCAGCTCCAGGGTCCCTGGGGCCAACGTCCTGACTTTC	CASSSRVPGANVLTF	-	TRBV5-1	TRBJ2-6	-
TGTGCCAGCAGATCCGGGGGGCAGCCCCAGCATTTT	CASRSGGQPQHF	-	TRBV28	TRBJ1-5	-
TGTGCCAGTAGTCGGACAGGCCCAACTAATGAAAAACTGTTTTTT	CASSRTGPTNEKLFF	-	TRBV19	TRBJ1-4	TRBD1
TGTGCCAGCAGCTCGGGACAGGGAGGTACGGAAAAACTGTTTTTT	CASSSGQGGTEKLFF	-	TRBV7-2	TRBJ1-4	TRBD1
TGTGCCAGTAGTAACAGGGGTTCGGGCGGGGAGCTGTTTTTT	CASSNRGSGGELFF	-	TRBV19	TRBJ2-2	TRBD1
TGTGCCATCAGTGAGGCTGGTAGCGGGTCAAGCCAAGAGACCCAGTACTTC	CAISEAGSGSSQETQYF	-	TRBV10-3	TRBJ2-5	TRBD2
TGTGCCAGCAGTATCCGGGACAGGGGATTGCGGCCCCAGCATTTT	CASSIRDRGLRPQHF	-	TRBV6-2/TRBV6-3	TRBJ1-5	TRBD1
TGTGCCAGCAGTTTCTCTCAGGGGAACTCTGGAAACACCATATATTTT	CASSFSQGNSGNTIYF	-	TRBV7-8	TRBJ1-3	-
TGTGCCAGCAGCCAATCTAACAGGGGGCGCCTTTATGGCTACACCTTC	CASSQSNRGRLYGYTF	-	TRBV16	TRBJ1-2	TRBD1
TGTGCCAGCAGCTCAACAGGGGCTAGCACCGGGGAGCTGTTTTTT	CASSSTGASTGELFF	-	TRBV7-3	TRBJ2-2	TRBD1
TGTGCCAGCACCGGGACTAGCGGGTACAATGAGCAGTTCTTC	CASTGTSGYNEQFF	-	TRBV6-6	TRBJ2-1	TRBD2
TGTGCCAGCTCACCACTCGATTCAGGGGGCGACTATGGCTACACCTTC	CASSPLDSGGDYGYTF	-	TRBV18	TRBJ1-2	TRBD1